This TCR beta chain was sequenced during a study of OX40 agonist ivuxolimab in advanced cancers. The overall study: Ivuxolimab, an agonistic anti-OX40 (CD134) antibody, was given to patients. A male proportion of 82.7% was recorded, with mean age around 55 years and range about 20 to 85.

Only in-frame clones appear in the TCRdb table, and some are missing; sequencing was by immunoSEQ multiplex PCR. There are under 70,000 clones in the sample; roughly 90% occur only once, and roughly 8% lies in the top ten. This CDR3 spans 11 amino acids. Germline CDR1 MNHNS, CDR2 SASEGT. V lost 3 bases and J lost 7, with 6 bases in between. The material was CD4+ or CD8+ T cells sorted from blood, obtained in a trial of the OX40 agonist ivuxolimab. This TCR derives from an adult with an advanced solid tumor such as melanoma, head and neck, liver or kidney cancer. The rearrangement links TRBV6-1 to TRBJ1-1; D unclear. CDR3 in amino acids: CASSDGREAFF. CDR3 DNA: TGTGCCAGCAGTGATGGACGTGAAGCTTTCTTT.